Shown below are 26 T cell receptor beta chains from a single sample sequenced in a study of PD-L1 blockade in urothelial cancer. Assay used: immunoSEQ multiplex PCR; TCRdb lists only in-frame clones, some missing. Here the sample spans about 29,000 clones, 70% to 90% being singletons. This specimen was PBMCs, taken around atezolizumab (anti-PD-L1) treatment. These receptors originate from a man between 50 and 59 years old with urothelial cancer.

The chain uses TRBV9 and TRBJ2-1; 10 bases match TRBD1. The V gene end was trimmed by 1 base and the J gene end by 9 bases; junction bases not matched to a gene: 10. The CDR3 has 16 amino acids. Germline CDR1 and CDR2: SGDLS and YYNGEE. The CDR3 DNA sequence: TGTGCCAGCAGCGTAATCGGGGGGACAGGGGCGCCTGAGCAGTTCTTC. It codes for CASSVIGGTGAPEQFF.

The chain combines TRBV5-1 with TRBJ2-7; TRBD2 agrees at 10 bases. The CDR3 covers 14 residues. V trimming: 1 base; J trimming: 7 bases; junction bases outside the gene matches: 5. Germline V CDR1 and CDR2: SGHRS, YFSETQ. CDR3 in amino acids: CASSLTSGEGEQYF. CDR3 sequence (DNA): TGCGCCAGCAGCTTGACTAGCGGGGAGGGGGAGCAGTACTTC.

The V and J genes are TRBV28 and TRBJ1-1, with D possibly TRBD1 on 5 matching bases. Per germline, CDR1 MDHEN and CDR2 SYDVKM. This CDR3 has 15 residues. Trimming pared 2 bases from V and 8 bases from J, leaving 18 bases between. CDR3 residues: CASSLGGTGAREAFF. CDR3 DNA sequence: TGTGCCAGCAGTTTAGGGGGGACCGGGGCGAGGGAAGCTTTCTTT.

The chain uses TRBV27 and TRBJ1-2; a weak D match, TRBD1 (6 bases). Trimming removed 2 bases from V and 4 bases from J, with 14 bases in between. The germline V gene encodes CDR1 MNHEY and CDR2 SMNVEV (reference sequence). The CDR3 has 15 residues. The CDR3 DNA sequence: TGTGCCAGCAGTTTAAGGGCAGGGGAGGGCTATGGCTACACCTTC. Its translation: CASSLRAGEGYGYTF.

This chain links TRBV19 with TRBJ2-1; 10 bases line up with TRBD1. The germline V gene has CDR1 LNHDA and CDR2 SQIVND (reference sequence). Trimming removed 4 bases from V and 6 bases from J; junction bases left unmatched: 6. This CDR3 comprises 15 residues. The CDR3 here is CASSNRDRGTNEQFF. CDR3 DNA sequence: TGTGCCAGTAGTAACCGGGACAGGGGAACCAATGAGCAGTTCTTC. Filled out from reference TRBV19 and TRBJ2-1, the complete variable domain reads DGGITQSPKYLFRKEGQNVTLSCEQNLNHDAMYWYRQDPGQGLRLIYYSQIVNDFQKGDIAEGYSVSREKKESFPLTVTSAQKNPTAFYLCASSNRDRGTNEQFFGPGTRLTVL.

The chain employs TRBV11-2 and TRBJ2-6; D uncertain. Deletions cut 5 bases from V and 1 base from J, with 9 bases between. The CDR3 sequence is 15 residues long. Germline V gene lookup returns CDR1 SGHAT and CDR2 FQNNGV. The CDR3 bases are TGTGCCAGCAGCCCCGGTGCATCTGGGGCCAACGTCCTGACTTTC. Translating gives CASSPGASGANVLTF. Variable domain in full (rest from reference TRBV11-2 and TRBJ2-6): EAGVAQSPRYKIIEKRQSVAFWCNPISGHATLYWYQQILGQGPKLLIQFQNNGVVDDSQLPKDRFSAERLKGVDSTLKIQPAKLEDSAVYLCASSPGASGANVLTFGAGSRLTVL.

This clone was seen more than once but under ten times. The chain is built from TRBV19 and TRBJ1-2, with unresolved D. The length of the CDR3 is 13 residues. V dropped 0 bases and J dropped 8 bases, with 10 bases sitting between them. CDR1 is LNHDA, CDR2 SQIVND, per germline (reference sequence). The CDR3 is CASSIEGTGGYTF. For the CDR3, the DNA is TGTGCCAGTAGTATAGAGGGAACGGGAGGCTACACCTTC. Full variable domain (missing parts from reference TRBV19 and TRBJ1-2): DGGITQSPKYLFRKEGQNVTLSCEQNLNHDAMYWYRQDPGQGLRLIYYSQIVNDFQKGDIAEGYSVSREKKESFPLTVTSAQKNPTAFYLCASSIEGTGGYTFGSGTRLTVV.

V is TRBV27 and J is TRBJ1-1; TRBD1 might be the D (5 bases). The CDR3 is 15 residues long. CDR1 is MNHEY, CDR2 SMNVEV, per germline (reference sequence). V lost 5 bases and J 0 bases, leaving 13 bases between the germline ends. The CDR3 DNA follows: TGTGCCAGCAGTGCCTCGGGGGGGATGAACACTGAAGCTTTCTTT. Protein: CASSASGGMNTEAFF.

The chain recombines TRBV7-9 with TRBJ1-2, with D perhaps TRBD1 (6 bases). Germline loops: CDR1 SEHNR, CDR2 FQNEAQ (reference sequence). CDR3 size: 13 residues. V was clipped by 3 bases and J by 7 bases, with 12 bases between them. CDR3 sequence (DNA): TGTGCCAGCAGCTTGAAGGGGGTTGGTGGCTACACCTTC. Protein: CASSLKGVGGYTF.

CDR3 sequence (DNA): TGTGCCAGCAGCTTAGTCGGCGGAGCCAAAAACATTCAGTACTTC. Amino acids: CASSLVGGAKNIQYF. V gene TRBV7-8 combines with J gene TRBJ2-4; D gene unclear. The CDR3 runs to 15 residues. Germline values: CDR1 SGHVS, CDR2 FQNEAQ. Trimming removed 1 base at V and 0 bases at J, with 7 bases between.

The chain recombines TRBV18 with TRBJ2-5; the D is unclear. The length of the CDR3 is 12 residues. Per the germline V gene, CDR1 is KGHSH and CDR2 is LQKENI. Deletions cut 3 bases from V and 2 bases from J, with 4 bases between. CDR3 nucleotide sequence: TGTGCCAGCTCACCTAATCAAGAGACCCAGTACTTC. Amino acids: CASSPNQETQYF.

V and J are TRBV27 and TRBJ2-5; D is ambiguous. The CDR3 consists of 14 residues. Germline V gene lookup returns CDR1 MNHEY and CDR2 SMNVEV (reference sequence). V lost 3 bases, J lost 3 bases, and 11 bases lay in between. CDR3 coding DNA: TGTGCCAGCAGTTTTCTGGGCGTGGAAGAGACCCAGTACTTC. Translation: CASSFLGVEETQYF.

This rearrangement joins TRBV11-1 to TRBJ2-7; perhaps TRBD2 as D (6 bases). Deletions cut 1 base from V and 3 bases from J, with 19 bases between. The CDR3 has 17 residues. Germline values: CDR1 SGHAT, CDR2 FQDESV (reference sequence). The CDR3 coding sequence is TGTGCCAGCAGCTTAGGATATTGGGGCGGAGGGGACTACGAGCAGTACTTC. This sequence encodes CASSLGYWGGGDYEQYF.

The chain carries TRBV7-8 and TRBJ2-3; 9 bases align to TRBD2. Germline values: CDR1 SGHVS, CDR2 FQNEAQ. V shed 2 bases and J 8 bases; nucleotides not matched to a gene: 14. The CDR3 extends over 17 amino acids. CDR3 loop: CASSLSVLRGGSGTQYF. In DNA, the CDR3 is TGTGCCAGCAGCTTATCCGTACTGCGGGGGGGGAGTGGTACGCAGTATTTT.

The V and J genes are TRBV7-7 and TRBJ2-5; 7 nucleotides match TRBD1. The V gene end was trimmed by 5 bases and the J gene end by 5 bases; junction bases not matched to a gene: 5. This CDR3 is built from 13 residues. The germline V gene encodes CDR1 SSHAT and CDR2 FNYEAQ (reference sequence). The CDR3 DNA reads TGTGCCAGCAGCCAAGGGGGCAGGGAGACCCAGTACTTC. Its protein product is CASSQGGRETQYF.

A few counts support this clone. The chain couples TRBV7-9 to TRBJ1-4, with 11 bases fitting TRBD1. The V gene end was trimmed by 8 bases and the J gene end by 7 bases; junction bases not matched to a gene: 3. This CDR3 region has 13 residues. In germline, CDR1 is SEHNR, CDR2 FQNEAQ (reference sequence). The CDR3 nucleotides read TGTGCCAGCGGCGGGACAGGGGGTGAAAAACTGTTTTTT. It codes for CASGGTGGEKLFF.

This chain connects TRBV5-1 to TRBJ2-7, with D perhaps matching TRBD2 (5 bases). CDR1 and CDR2 from the germline V gene are SGHRS and YFSETQ. V was pared by 4 bases and J by 0 bases, with 8 bases between. CDR3 size: 13 residues. DNA of the CDR3: TGCGCCAGCAGCGTAGCGTTCTCCTACGAGCAGTACTTC. Translating it yields CASSVAFSYEQYF.

The rearrangement joins TRBV5-1 to TRBJ1-3; perhaps TRBD1 as D (5 bases). V was clipped by 6 bases and J by 1 base, with 14 bases between them. The germline gives CDR1 SGHRS, CDR2 YFSETQ. This CDR3 contains 15 residues. CDR3 DNA: TGCGCCAGCACTGTCACCCCAGGGTCTGGAAACACCATATATTTT. This encodes CASTVTPGSGNTIYF. Looking up the rest from reference TRBV5-1 and TRBJ1-3 gives the full variable domain: KAGVTQTPRYLIKTRGQQVTLSCSPISGHRSVSWYQQTPGQGLQFLFEYFSETQRNKGNFPGRFSGRQFSNSRSEMNVSTLELGDSALYLCASTVTPGSGNTIYFGEGSWLTVV.

A single count supports this clone. This chain links TRBV30 with TRBJ1-2, with unresolved D. V shed 4 bases and J shed 2 bases, with 14 bases lying between them. The germline V gene has CDR1 GTSNPN and CDR2 SVGIG (reference sequence). CDR3 length: 14 amino acids. The CDR3 DNA reads TGTGCCTGGATGACGAGGTGGCAGAACTATGGCTACACCTTC. It specifies CAWMTRWQNYGYTF.

The chain is built from TRBV7-9 and TRBJ2-7; D uncertain. Trimming took off 6 bases at V and 1 base at J, with 19 bases between the two ends. This CDR3 region has 16 residues. Germline lookup yields CDR1 SEHNR and CDR2 FQNEAQ (reference sequence). DNA of the CDR3: TGTGCCAGCAGACCCCTGGGCAGTCCTTATTCCTACGAGCAGTACTTC. Protein: CASRPLGSPYSYEQYF.

This chain connects TRBV4-2 to TRBJ1-1; TRBD1 aligns across 7 bases. V trimming: 1 base; J trimming: 4 bases; junction bases outside the gene matches: 15. The CDR3 runs 18 residues. Germline values: CDR1 LGHNA, CDR2 YNFKEQ. The CDR3 reads CASSQGQGQAKDGTEAFF. CDR3 sequence (DNA): TGTGCCAGCAGCCAAGGCCAAGGACAGGCTAAGGATGGCACTGAAGCTTTCTTT.

The chain carries TRBV7-2 and TRBJ2-5; 7 bases match TRBD2. Germline V lookup: CDR1 SGHTA, CDR2 FQGNSA. Trimming removed 5 bases from V and 6 bases from J; junction bases left unmatched: 6. The CDR3 spans 13 residues. Here the CDR3 reads CASSPREVKTQYF. The CDR3 DNA follows: TGTGCCAGCAGCCCCCGGGAGGTGAAGACCCAGTACTTC.

This clone appeared a single time. Other DNA sequences in the same sample also yield this CDR3. The rearrangement joins TRBV6-5 to TRBJ2-7; D call uncertain. Trimming cost V 5 bases and J 5 bases, with 7 bases left between them. Germline lookup yields CDR1 MNHEY and CDR2 SVGAGI. There are 11 residues in the CDR3. CDR3 sequence: CASSRLDEQYF. CDR3 DNA sequence: TGTGCCAGCAGTCGACTGGACGAGCAGTACTTC.

This clone was seen a few times. V is TRBV4-2 and J is TRBJ2-2; TRBD1 might be the D (6 bases). V was clipped by 0 bases and J by 5 bases, with 7 bases between them. This CDR3 is built from 14 residues. CDR1 is LGHNA and CDR2 is YNFKEQ in the germline V gene. The CDR3 here is CASSQEGTTGELFF. CDR3 nucleotides: TGTGCCAGCAGCCAAGAGGGGACAACCGGGGAGCTGTTTTTT.

This rearrangement joins TRBV6-5 to TRBJ2-2, with a weak D call TRBD2 (7 bases). Looked up from germline, CDR1 is MNHEY and CDR2 is SVGAGI. V was cut by 7 bases and J by 0 bases, with 12 bases left in between. The CDR3 is 15 residues long. CDR3 region: CASTKGGANTGELFF. CDR3 in DNA: TGTGCCAGCACAAAAGGGGGGGCGAACACCGGGGAGCTGTTTTTT.

This chain uses TRBV2 with TRBJ2-3; 8 nucleotides agree with TRBD2. The CDR3 sequence is 15 residues long. V lost 5 bases, J lost 0 bases, and 4 bases stayed unmatched. Germline lookup yields CDR1 SNHLY and CDR2 FYNNEI. For the CDR3, the DNA is TGTGCCAGCAGTTATAGCGGGGACAGCACAGATACGCAGTATTTT. It codes for CASSYSGDSTDTQYF. Together with reference TRBV2 and TRBJ2-3, the CDR3 gives the full variable domain: EPEVTQTPSHQVTQMGQEVILRCVPISNHLYFYWYRQILGQKVEFLVSFYNNEISEKSEIFDDQFSVERPDGSNFTLKIRSTKLEDSAMYFCASSYSGDSTDTQYFGPGTRLTVL.